In its sample, the clone carrying this TCR beta chain was seen a few times. The sample is drawn from a study of blood T cell repertoires in COVID-19. Sequencing used immunoSEQ multiplex PCR; TCRdb keeps in-frame clones, though not all of them. Of 130,000 to 150,000 clones in the sample, roughly 84% were seen once. The germline V and J ends were trimmed by 2 bases and 4 bases, with 15 bases remaining between them. This CDR3 has 16 residues. CDR1 is SNHLY, CDR2 FYNNEI, per germline. This sequence was found in a man aged 55 to 70 with active or convalescent COVID-19. The sequencing sample was made of peripheral blood. This chain uses TRBV2 with TRBJ2-1; TRBD2 is a possible D gene (6 bases). The DNA of the CDR3 is TGTGCCAGCAGTGAACAGGCGGGGAACACTTACAATGAGCAGTTCTTC. This codes for CASSEQAGNTYNEQFF.